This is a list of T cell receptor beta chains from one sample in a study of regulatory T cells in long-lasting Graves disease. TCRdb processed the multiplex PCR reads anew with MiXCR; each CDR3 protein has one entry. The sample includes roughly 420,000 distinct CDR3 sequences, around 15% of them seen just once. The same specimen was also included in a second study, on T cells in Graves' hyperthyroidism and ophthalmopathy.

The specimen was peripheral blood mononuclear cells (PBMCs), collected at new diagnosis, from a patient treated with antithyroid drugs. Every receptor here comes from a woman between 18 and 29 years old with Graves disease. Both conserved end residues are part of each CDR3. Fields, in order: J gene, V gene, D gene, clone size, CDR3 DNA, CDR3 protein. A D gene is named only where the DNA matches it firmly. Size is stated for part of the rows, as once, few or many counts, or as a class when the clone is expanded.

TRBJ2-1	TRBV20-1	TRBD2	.	TGCAGTGCTAGACCCTTCGGGCTAGCGGGAGAAGTAGGGCAGTTCTTC	CSARPFGLAGEVGQFF
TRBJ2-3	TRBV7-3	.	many	TGTGCCAGCAGCCCCGACCCCCGGCCGGGCACAGATACGCAGTATTTT	CASSPDPRPGTDTQYF
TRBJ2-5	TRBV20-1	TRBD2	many	TGCAGTGCACCACGGACTAGCGGGACGTTTGAGACCCAGTACTTC	CSAPRTSGTFETQYF
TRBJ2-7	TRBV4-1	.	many	TGCGCCAGCAGCCAAGAGCCCCAACTTAGGTACGAGCAGTACTTC	CASSQEPQLRYEQYF
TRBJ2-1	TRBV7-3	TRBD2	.	TGTGCCAGCAGCTCACAGGCACCGGGAGGTGAGCAGTTCTTC	CASSSQAPGGEQFF
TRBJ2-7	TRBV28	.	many	TGTGCCAGCAGACGCTCCTCCGAGCAGTACTTC	CASRRSSEQYF
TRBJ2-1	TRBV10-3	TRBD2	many	TGTGCCATCAGTGAGCCCGGGACTAGCGCACACAATGAGCAGTTCTTC	CAISEPGTSAHNEQFF
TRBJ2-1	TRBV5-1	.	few	TGCGCCAGCAGCTTGGTTTGGGGAGTAGATTACAATGAGCAGTTCTTC	CASSLVWGVDYNEQFF
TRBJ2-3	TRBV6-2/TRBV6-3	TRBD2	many	TGTGCCAGCAGACTTACTAGCGGGAGCACAGATACGCAGTATTTT	CASRLTSGSTDTQYF
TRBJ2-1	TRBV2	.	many	TGTGCCAGTGGGAGCGACTACTCCTACAATGAGCAGTTCTTC	CASGSDYSYNEQFF
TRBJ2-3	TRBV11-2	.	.	TGTGCCAGCAGCTTTAGGCCAGATACGCAGTATTTT	CASSFRPDTQYF
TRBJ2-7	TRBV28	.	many	TGTGCCAGTTTCAAATCCAGGGTCGGTGAGCAGTACTTC	CASFKSRVGEQYF
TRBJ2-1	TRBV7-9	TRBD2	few	TGTGCCAGCAGCCAAGGACTAGCTTTGGATGAGCAGTTCTTC	CASSQGLALDEQFF
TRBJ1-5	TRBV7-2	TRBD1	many	TGTGCCAGCAGCCCGCAGACAGGGGTACATCAGCCCCAGCATTTT	CASSPQTGVHQPQHF
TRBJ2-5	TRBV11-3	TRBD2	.	TGTGCCAGCAGTCAAGATAGCGGGAGTTTTGGGACCCAGTACTTC	CASSQDSGSFGTQYF
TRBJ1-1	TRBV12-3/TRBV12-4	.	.	TGTGCCAGCAGAAAAATCGGGGACACTGAAGCTTTCTTT	CASRKIGDTEAFF
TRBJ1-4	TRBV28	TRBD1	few	TGTGCCAGCAGTCCGCGACAGGGGGTTGAAAAACTGTTTTTT	CASSPRQGVEKLFF
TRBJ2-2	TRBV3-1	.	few	TGTGCCAGCAGCCAAGCGGGAGAGTACACCGGGGAGCTGTTTTTT	CASSQAGEYTGELFF
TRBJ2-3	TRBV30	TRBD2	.	TGTGCCTGGAGTGTTCTAGCGGGAGGGCCGCATACGCAGTATTTT	CAWSVLAGGPHTQYF
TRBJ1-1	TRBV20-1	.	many	TGCAGTGGTGGTCTGGGGATGACTGAAGCTTTCTTT	CSGGLGMTEAFF
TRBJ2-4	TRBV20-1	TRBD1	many	TGCAGTGCTAGTCCGGGACAGGGGATAGCCAAAAACATTCAGTACTTC	CSASPGQGIAKNIQYF
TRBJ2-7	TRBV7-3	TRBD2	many	TGTGCCAGCAGTTTTCTAGCGGGTCCCTCCTACGAGCAGTACTTC	CASSFLAGPSYEQYF
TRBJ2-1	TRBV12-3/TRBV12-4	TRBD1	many	TGTGCCAGCAACGGGACAGGGTCCAATGAGCAGTTCTTC	CASNGTGSNEQFF
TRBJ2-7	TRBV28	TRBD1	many	TGTGCCAGCAGCCCGACAGGGATTCTCTACGAGCAGTACTTC	CASSPTGILYEQYF
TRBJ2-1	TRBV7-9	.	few	TGTGCCAGCACCCTCATATTAGCGGACAGCTCCTACAATGAGCAGTTCTTC	CASTLILADSSYNEQFF
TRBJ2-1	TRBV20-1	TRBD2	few	TGCAGTGCTAGTATGGCTAGCGGGAGTCCTTATGAGCAGTTCTTC	CSASMASGSPYEQFF
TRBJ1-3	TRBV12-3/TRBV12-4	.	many	TGTGCCAGCAGTTTCGGGGGCATCTCTGGAAACACCATATATTTT	CASSFGGISGNTIYF
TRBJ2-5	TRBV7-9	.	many	TGTGCCAGCAGCTTCCCCTTAGGCAAACAAGAGACCCAGTACTTC	CASSFPLGKQETQYF
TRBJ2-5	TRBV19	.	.	TGTGCCAGTAGTGCAGCGGGACAATCCCTTGGTCGAGAGACCCAGTACTTC	CASSAAGQSLGRETQYF
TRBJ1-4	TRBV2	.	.	TGTGCCGGCACCTTGGGTGAAAAACTGTTTTTT	CAGTLGEKLFF
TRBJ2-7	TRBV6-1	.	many	TGTGCCAGCAATGACAGGAGGAGCTCCTACGAGCAGTACTTC	CASNDRRSSYEQYF
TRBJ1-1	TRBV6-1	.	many	TGTGCCAGCGGTGGAATTGGGAACACTGAAGCTTTCTTT	CASGGIGNTEAFF
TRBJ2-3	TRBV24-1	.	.	TGTGCCACCAGTGATTTGTCACTCGACAGCCGTACCCACATCTCTAGCACAGATACGCAGTATTTT	CATSDLSLDSRTHISSTDTQYF
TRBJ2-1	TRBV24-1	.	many	TGTGCCACCAGCGGACCTGAACCCAGGACCGGGATACAGACCCTCAATGAGCAGTTCTTC	CATSGPEPRTGIQTLNEQFF
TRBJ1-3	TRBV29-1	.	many	TGCAGCGTTGAAGACAGGCTCTCTGGAAACACCATATATTTT	CSVEDRLSGNTIYF
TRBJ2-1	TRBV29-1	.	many	TGCAGCGCCCGCTCGGGGGTAGACCCTGTTTACAATGAGCAGTTCTTC	CSARSGVDPVYNEQFF
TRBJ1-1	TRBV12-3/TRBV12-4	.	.	TGTGCCAGCAACACAGCCCGGGGAGCTTTCTTT	CASNTARGAFF
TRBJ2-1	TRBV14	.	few	TGTGCCAGCAGCCAAGGGCTAGGGGGCTCCTACAATGAGCAGTTCTTC	CASSQGLGGSYNEQFF